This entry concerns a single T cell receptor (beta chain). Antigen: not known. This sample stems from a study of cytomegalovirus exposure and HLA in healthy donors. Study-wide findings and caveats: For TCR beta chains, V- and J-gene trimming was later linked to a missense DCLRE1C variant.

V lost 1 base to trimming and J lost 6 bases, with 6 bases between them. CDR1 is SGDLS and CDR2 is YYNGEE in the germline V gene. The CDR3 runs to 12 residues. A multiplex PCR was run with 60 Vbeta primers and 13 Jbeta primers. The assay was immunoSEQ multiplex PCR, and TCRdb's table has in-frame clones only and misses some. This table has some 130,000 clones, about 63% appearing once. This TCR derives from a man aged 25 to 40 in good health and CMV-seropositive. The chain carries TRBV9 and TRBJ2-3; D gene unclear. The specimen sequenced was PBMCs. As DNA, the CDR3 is TGTGCCAGCAGCGTAAACGGGGATACGCAGTATTTT. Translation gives CASSVNGDTQYF.